This T cell receptor beta chain derives from a study of blood T cells in healthy people across ages (dated by TCRdb to about 2015). About the full investigation: In model experiments, template switching captured roughly one uniquely barcoded TCR beta cDNA molecule for every two T cells. To track age-related changes in TCR beta repertoire diversity, the study relied on deep sequencing normalized with unique cDNA molecular identifiers. The donors were split into four age groups: young (average 16 years), middle-aged (more than 35), aged (over 55) and long-lived (roughly 77). To avoid experimental bias, donors of different ages were spread randomly across the sequencing lanes. Two additional independent replicas of 1 million unique cDNA reads from the same blood draw were analyzed for two donors (one aged 18 to 30 and one aged 80 or older). Study-level results and caveats: The CMV infection status of donors was not known, potentially confounding age-related changes in expanded clonotypes. Observed TCR beta diversity correlated strongly with the percentage of naive T cells measured by flow cytometry. Since profiling was done on bulk unsorted PBMCs, naive and antigen-experienced compartments could not be conclusively compared. Estimates of total diversity based on one million sequenced T cells were considered lower bounds and underestimates. Compared with the aged group, more naive CD4+ T cells, fewer expanded clones and increased TCR diversity were shown by the long-lived group, suggesting age selection. As age increased, observed TCR beta diversity per million T cells dropped in a roughly linear way, and a significant reduction was already evident by age about 40.

Libraries were constructed by 5' RACE. A second PCR of roughly 7 to 11 cycles was performed with a sample-barcoded 5' primer and a J-beta primer mix. Each TCR beta cDNA molecule received a unique molecular identifier from a template-switch 5' adaptor carrying 12 random nucleotides. Each sample yielded at least 3 million CDR3-containing paired-end reads. First-strand cDNA synthesis was performed from all RNA using the Mint cDNA synthesis kit, with priming by a TRBC-specific oligonucleotide. Following uracil-DNA glycosylase treatment, all cDNA underwent a first 18-cycle PCR with the universal primers M1SS and BC2_uni_R. As for the original processing: For normalization, 1 million high-quality reads, each with a distinct molecular identifier, were randomly selected from each sample. Reads with shared molecular identifiers were discarded instead of being binned into consensus sequences. MiTCR, set to a Q25 quality threshold and the strictest error-elimination algorithm, was used for CDR3 identification, clonotype clustering and error correction. Lower-bound total TCR beta diversity was estimated with a nonparametric unseen species model using Euler transformation. The public reads were run again by TCRdb, first through fastp at Q25 and then through MiXCR, and only productive beta chains were kept. Here each entry gathers all rows of one CDR3 protein and keeps the most common genes and DNA. The V and J calls reflect TCRdb's pipeline rather than the authors' work. This sample comprises some 1.8 million distinct CDR3 sequences, roughly 43% of them detected only once. The ten largest account for 23% of the sample.

The cysteine opens and the phenylalanine closes a CDR3 of 13 amino acids. The kept DNA is CDR3 alone, 39 bases in frame from the first base. CDR1 and CDR2 were assigned from the germline V gene as SGHTA and FQGNSA. Donors were 39 systemically healthy Caucasian individuals from Russia aged roughly 6 to 100 years. Each donor gave about 9.7 milliliters of peripheral blood, drawn into EDTA-treated Vacutainer tubes. Ficoll-Paque density-gradient centrifugation was used to isolate PBMCs, with at least 7 million obtained per sample. Total RNA was extracted from PBMCs with Trizol reagent, with at least 6 micrograms obtained per sample. The percentages of naive CD45RAhigh/CD27high T cells were determined by flow cytometry on a PBMC aliquot from every donor. A word on this clonotype: The antigen this receptor binds is unknown. Base qualities are not at hand, and no much larger clone is one base apart.

The V gene is TRBV7-2 and the J gene is TRBJ2-4; perhaps TRBD1 is the D gene, with 5 bases matching. The end of the DNA fits TRBJ2-7 better, so the J call may be wrong. The TCR was taken from a human donor in good health. Specimen: blood. The CDR3 region has the sequence CASSARTMFEQYF. The sequence in DNA is TGTGCCAGCAGCGCCAGGACAATGTTCGAGCAGTACTTC.